Listed below are T cell receptor beta chains from one sample, sequenced in a study of blood T cells in healthy people across ages. TCRdb independently ran MiXCR on the 5' RACE reads; one entry per CDR3 protein. This sample has approximately 1,000,000 distinct CDR3 sequences; more than 30% occur once, and the top ten carry around 12%. Material for sequencing was blood. These receptors came from a man younger than 35 in good health. CDR3s include the opening cysteine and the closing phenylalanine or tryptophan. D genes are given only for firm matches. The size of a clone is reported for some rows only, either as once, few or many, or as a class for expanded clones.

V gene	clone size	D gene	J gene	CDR3 protein	CDR3 DNA
TRBV7-2	once	NA	TRBJ2-5	CASSLEQGPQETQYF	TGTGCCAGCAGCTTAGAACAGGGCCCTCAAGAGACCCAGTACTTC
TRBV7-2	NA	NA	TRBJ1-6	CASSLITVNSPLHF	TGTGCCAGCAGCTTAATAACAGTAAATTCACCCCTCCACTTT
TRBV7-3	NA	TRBD1	TRBJ2-1	CASSLTATGANEQFF	TGTGCCAGCAGCTTAACGGCGACAGGGGCCAATGAGCAGTTCTTC
TRBV21-1	NA	NA	TRBJ2-2	CASSTLGNGTANTGELFF	TGTGCCAGCAGCACCCTAGGGAACGGGACAGCGAACACCGGGGAGCTGTTTTTT
TRBV20-1	NA	TRBD1	TRBJ1-4	CSAQPGTGNEKLFF	TGCAGTGCGCAACCCGGGACAGGGAACGAAAAACTGTTTTTT
TRBV20-1	NA	TRBD1	TRBJ1-1	CSASQGLGNTEAFF	TGCAGTGCTTCACAGGGGTTAGGGAACACTGAAGCTTTCTTT
TRBV20-1	NA	NA	TRBJ2-7	CSARGGLNYYEQYF	TGCAGTGCTAGAGGAGGACTTAACTACTACGAGCAGTACTTC
TRBV4-1	few	TRBD1	TRBJ2-3	CASSPTTGKDTQYF	TGCGCCAGCAGCCCAACGACAGGGAAAGATACGCAGTATTTT
TRBV5-1	NA	TRBD1	TRBJ1-4	CASSQDRGSPNEKLFF	TGCGCCAGCAGCCAGGACAGGGGATCCCCTAATGAAAAACTGTTTTTT
TRBV27	few	NA	TRBJ2-3	CASVRAAFSTDTQYF	TGTGCCAGCGTTCGGGCAGCTTTTAGCACAGATACGCAGTATTTT
TRBV7-2	NA	NA	TRBJ2-5	CASSLVVAHRASEETQYF	TGTGCCAGCAGCTTAGTTGTGGCTCACCGCGCTAGCGAAGAGACCCAGTACTTC
TRBV25-1	NA	TRBD1	TRBJ2-7	CASSEAGGFSEQYF	TGTGCCAGCAGTGAGGCAGGGGGCTTCTCCGAGCAGTACTTC
TRBV12-3/TRBV12-4	NA	NA	TRBJ1-5	CASSETDNQPQHF	TGTGCCAGCAGCGAGACAGATAATCAGCCCCAGCATTTT
TRBV7-2	NA	NA	TRBJ2-7	CASSSGPRSYEQYF	TGTGCCAGCAGCTCCGGACCAAGATCCTACGAGCAGTACTTC
TRBV5-1	NA	TRBD2	TRBJ2-1	CASSLVRGGYNEQFF	TGCGCCAGCAGCTTGGTGCGGGGGGGCTACAATGAGCAGTTCTTC
TRBV4-2	NA	NA	TRBJ2-5	CASSQDPYQETRYF	TGTGCCAGCAGCCAAGATCCTTACCAAGAGACCCGGTACTTC
TRBV4-3	NA	TRBD1	TRBJ1-6	CASSQADRFDSPLHF	TGCGCCAGCAGCCAAGCGGACAGGTTTGATTCACCCCTCCACTTT
TRBV20-1	few	NA	TRBJ1-1	CSARDDMNTEAFF	TGCAGTGCTAGAGATGACATGAACACTGAAGCTTTCTTT
TRBV11-2	NA	NA	TRBJ1-1	CASSLVSVGQPMNTEAFF	TGTGCCAGCAGCTTAGTGTCAGTTGGACAGCCGATGAACACTGAAGCTTTCTTT
TRBV6-5	once	NA	TRBJ2-5	CASSTGEGTQYF	TGTGCCAGCAGCACGGGTGAAGGGACCCAGTACTTC
TRBV7-9	few	TRBD1	TRBJ1-2	CASSSEPRGPEGTNYGYTF	TGTGCCAGCAGTAGCGAACCCAGGGGGCCGGAGGGGACTAACTATGGCTACACCTTC
TRBV20-1	NA	NA	TRBJ2-2	CSASQMNTGELFF	TGCAGTGCTAGCCAGATGAACACCGGGGAGCTGTTTTTT
TRBV7-9	once	TRBD1	TRBJ1-2	CSSSTKQGGYTF	TGTTCCAGCAGCACTAAACAGGGGGGCTACACCTTC
TRBV6-6	NA	TRBD2	TRBJ2-1	CASRVGEGIYNEQFF	TGTGCCAGCAGGGTCGGGGAGGGGATCTACAATGAGCAGTTCTTC
TRBV20-1	many	NA	TRBJ2-6	CSARDHRRSSGANVLTF	TGCAGTGCTAGAGATCACAGGCGGAGCTCTGGGGCCAACGTCCTGACTTTC
TRBV7-3	NA	NA	TRBJ2-3	CASSLSKASADTQYF	TGTGCCAGCAGCTTAAGCAAAGCCTCGGCAGATACGCAGTATTTT
TRBV3-1	NA	NA	TRBJ1-2	CASSQFTEGLLNHGYTF	TGTGCCAGCAGCCAATTCACGGAGGGACTACTTAACCATGGCTACACCTTC
TRBV6-2/TRBV6-3	NA	NA	TRBJ2-7	CASSYRLVSNEQYF	TGTGCCAGCAGTTACAGGTTGGTCAGTAACGAGCAGTACTTC
TRBV5-1	few	NA	TRBJ1-1	CASTLGPGGTEAFF	TGCGCCAGCACCCTGGGACCTGGGGGAACTGAAGCTTTCTTT
TRBV28	NA	TRBD2	TRBJ2-1	CASSFGAGEMNEQFF	TGTGCCAGCAGTTTTGGTGCGGGGGAGATGAATGAGCAGTTCTTC
TRBV7-2	many	TRBD1	TRBJ2-1	CASSARGTAYNEQFF	TGTGCCAGCAGCGCTCGTGGGACAGCCTACAATGAGCAGTTCTTC
TRBV5-5	NA	NA	TRBJ2-7	CASSTWDETHYEQYF	TGTGCCAGCAGCACCTGGGACGAGACTCACTACGAGCAGTACTTC
TRBV29-1	many	NA	TRBJ1-1	CSVSADIYTEAFF	TGCAGCGTTTCCGCTGACATCTACACTGAAGCTTTCTTT
TRBV6-2/TRBV6-3	few	NA	TRBJ2-1	CASSYERGGLNNEQFF	TGTGCCAGCAGTTACGAGAGGGGGGGGCTGAACAATGAGCAGTTCTTC
TRBV2	NA	NA	TRBJ2-7	CASSRSLYEQYF	TGTGCCAGCAGCCGCTCTCTCTACGAGCAGTACTTC
TRBV20-1	NA	NA	TRBJ2-1	CSARESRNSLTLNNEQFF	TGCAGTGCTAGAGAGAGCAGGAACAGTCTCACCCTGAACAATGAGCAGTTCTTC
TRBV11-2	NA	NA	TRBJ2-2	CASSLTLGDTGELFF	TGTGCCAGCAGCTTAACCCTAGGGGACACCGGGGAGCTGTTTTTT
TRBV25-1	NA	TRBD2	TRBJ2-1	CATNPGGPGEQFF	TGTGCCACCAACCCGGGGGGGCCGGGTGAGCAGTTCTTC
TRBV27	few	TRBD1	TRBJ2-7	CASSLSSHRGYEQYF	TGTGCCAGCAGTTTATCGTCTCACAGGGGTTACGAGCAGTACTTC
TRBV19	NA	NA	TRBJ2-1	CASSPGPRYNEQFF	TGTGCCAGTAGCCCTGGCCCTCGATACAATGAGCAGTTCTTC
TRBV6-2/TRBV6-3	few	TRBD1	TRBJ2-1	CASSLAGTGVLDEQFF	TGTGCCAGCAGTCTCGCCGGGACAGGGGTTTTGGATGAGCAGTTCTTC
TRBV2	few	TRBD1	TRBJ2-3	CASTRDRPSTDTQYF	TGTGCCAGCACCCGGGACAGGCCAAGCACAGATACGCAGTATTTT
TRBV20-1	few	TRBD2	TRBJ2-3	CSASPGTNTDTQYF	TGCAGTGCTAGCCCCGGGACTAACACAGATACGCAGTATTTT